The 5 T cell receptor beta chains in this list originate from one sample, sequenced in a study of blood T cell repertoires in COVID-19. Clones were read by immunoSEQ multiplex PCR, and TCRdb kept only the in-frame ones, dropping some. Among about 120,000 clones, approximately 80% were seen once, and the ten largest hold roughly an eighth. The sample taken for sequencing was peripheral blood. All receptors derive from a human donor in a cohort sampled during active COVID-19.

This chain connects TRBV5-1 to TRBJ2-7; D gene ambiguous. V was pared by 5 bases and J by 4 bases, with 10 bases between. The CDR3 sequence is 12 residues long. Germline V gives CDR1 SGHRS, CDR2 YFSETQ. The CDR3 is CASRETPYEQYF. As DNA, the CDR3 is TGCGCCAGCAGAGAGACTCCATACGAGCAGTACTTC.

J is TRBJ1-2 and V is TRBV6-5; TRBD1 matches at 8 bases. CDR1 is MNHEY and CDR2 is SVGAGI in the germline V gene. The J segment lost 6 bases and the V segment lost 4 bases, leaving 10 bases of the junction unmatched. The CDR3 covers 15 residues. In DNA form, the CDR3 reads TGTGCCAGCAGTTTGGACCAGGGGGCGCGTAATGGCTACACCTTC. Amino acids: CASSLDQGARNGYTF.

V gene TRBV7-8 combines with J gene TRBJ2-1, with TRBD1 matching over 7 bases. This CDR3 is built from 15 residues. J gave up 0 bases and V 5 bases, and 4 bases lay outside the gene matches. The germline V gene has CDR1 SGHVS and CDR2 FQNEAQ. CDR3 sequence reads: CASSDRDHSYNEQFF. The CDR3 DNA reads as TGTGCCAGCAGCGACAGGGACCACTCCTACAATGAGCAGTTCTTC.

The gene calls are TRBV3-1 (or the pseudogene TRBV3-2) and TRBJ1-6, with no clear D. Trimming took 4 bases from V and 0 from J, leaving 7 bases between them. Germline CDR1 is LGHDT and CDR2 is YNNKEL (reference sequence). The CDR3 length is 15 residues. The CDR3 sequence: CASSRLSSYNSPLHF. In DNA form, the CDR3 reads TGTGCCAGCAGCCGATTGAGCTCCTATAATTCACCCCTCCACTTT.

The CDR3 sequence: CSASGDRSYNEQFF. In DNA, the CDR3 is TGCAGTGCTAGTGGGGACAGGTCTTACAATGAGCAGTTCTTC. The rearrangement uses TRBV20-1 and TRBJ2-1, with TRBD1 matching 8 bases. After removal of 3 bases from V and 4 bases from J, the junction contained 5 bases not matched to a gene. This CDR3 contains 14 residues. Germline V CDR1 and CDR2: DFQATT, SNEGSKA (reference sequence).